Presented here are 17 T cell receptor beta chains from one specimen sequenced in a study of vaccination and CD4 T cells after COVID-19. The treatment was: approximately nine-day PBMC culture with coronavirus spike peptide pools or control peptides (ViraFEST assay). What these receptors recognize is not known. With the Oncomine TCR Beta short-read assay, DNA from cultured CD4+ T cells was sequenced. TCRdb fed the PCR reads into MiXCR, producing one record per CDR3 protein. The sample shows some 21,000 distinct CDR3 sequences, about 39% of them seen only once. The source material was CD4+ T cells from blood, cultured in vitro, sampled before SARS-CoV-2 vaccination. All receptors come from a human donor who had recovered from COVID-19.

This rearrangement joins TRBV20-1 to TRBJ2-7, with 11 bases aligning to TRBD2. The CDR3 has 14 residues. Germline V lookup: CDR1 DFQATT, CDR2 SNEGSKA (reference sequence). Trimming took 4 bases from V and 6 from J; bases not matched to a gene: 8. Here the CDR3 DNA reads TGCAGTGCTACGCCCGGGACTAGCGGCGCCGAGCAGTACTTC. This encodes CSATPGTSGAEQYF.

The CDR3 coding sequence is TGTGCCAGCAGTTCACGGACTAGCGGGACGGAGACCCAGTACTTC. Translating gives CASSSRTSGTETQYF. The chain links TRBV28 to TRBJ2-5, with 12 bases fitting TRBD2. The CDR3 is 15 amino acids. V gave up 4 bases and J gave up 5 bases; unmatched junction bases: 5. Germline CDR1 reads MDHEN; CDR2 reads SYDVKM.

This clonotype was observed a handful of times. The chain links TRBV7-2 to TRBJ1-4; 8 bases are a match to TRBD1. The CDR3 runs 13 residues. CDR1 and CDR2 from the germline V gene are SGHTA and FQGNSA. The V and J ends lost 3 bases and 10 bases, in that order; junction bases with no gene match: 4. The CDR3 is CASSFEQGVKLFF. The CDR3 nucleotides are TGTGCCAGCAGCTTTGAACAGGGGGTAAAACTGTTTTTT. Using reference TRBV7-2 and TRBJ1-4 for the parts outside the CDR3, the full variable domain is GAGVSQSPSNKVTEKGKDVELRCDPISGHTALYWYRQSLGQGLEFLIYFQGNSAPDKSGLPSDRFSAERTGGSVSTLTIQRTQQEDSAVYLCASSFEQGVKLFFGSGTQLSVL.

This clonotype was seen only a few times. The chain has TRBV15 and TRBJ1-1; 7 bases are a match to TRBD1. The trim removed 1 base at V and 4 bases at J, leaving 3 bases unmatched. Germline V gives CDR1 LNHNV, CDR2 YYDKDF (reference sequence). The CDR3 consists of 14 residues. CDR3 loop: CATSRGQGGTEAFF. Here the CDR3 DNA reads TGTGCCACCAGCAGAGGACAGGGCGGCACTGAAGCTTTCTTT.

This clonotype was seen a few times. CDR3 sequence (DNA): TGTGCCAGCAGTGACTCGGCGGGGGGGCCAGATACGCAGTATTTT. Its protein is CASSDSAGGPDTQYF. This chain links TRBV6-4 with TRBJ2-3, with 9 bases fitting TRBD2. In germline, CDR1 is MRHNA, CDR2 SNTAGT. CDR3 length: 15 amino acids. V lost 0 bases, J lost 4 bases, and 2 bases stayed unmatched.

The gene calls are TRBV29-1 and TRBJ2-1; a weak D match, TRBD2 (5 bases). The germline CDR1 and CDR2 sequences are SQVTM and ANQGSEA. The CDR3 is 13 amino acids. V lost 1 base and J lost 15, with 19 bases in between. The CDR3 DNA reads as TGCAGCGTTGAAGTCAGTCCGGAGGCCGTGCCGTTCTTC. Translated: CSVEVSPEAVPFF.

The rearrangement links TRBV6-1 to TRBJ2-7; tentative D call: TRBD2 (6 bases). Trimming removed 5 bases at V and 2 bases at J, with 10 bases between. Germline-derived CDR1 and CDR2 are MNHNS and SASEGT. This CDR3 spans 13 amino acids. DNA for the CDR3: TGTGCCAGCAGTAGCGGGTGGACCTACGAGCAGTACTTC. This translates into CASSSGWTYEQYF.

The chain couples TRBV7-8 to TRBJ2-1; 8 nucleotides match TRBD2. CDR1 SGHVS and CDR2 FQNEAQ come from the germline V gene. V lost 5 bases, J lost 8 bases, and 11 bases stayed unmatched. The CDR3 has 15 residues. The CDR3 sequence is CASSRRTSWFDEQFF. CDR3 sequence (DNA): TGTGCCAGCAGCCGACGGACTAGCTGGTTTGATGAGCAGTTCTTC.

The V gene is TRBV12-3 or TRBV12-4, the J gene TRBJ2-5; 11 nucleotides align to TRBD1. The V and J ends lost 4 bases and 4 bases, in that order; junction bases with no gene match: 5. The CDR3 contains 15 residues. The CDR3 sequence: CASSSGTGGGETQYF. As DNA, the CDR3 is TGTGCCAGCAGTTCCGGGACAGGGGGAGGAGAGACCCAGTACTTC.

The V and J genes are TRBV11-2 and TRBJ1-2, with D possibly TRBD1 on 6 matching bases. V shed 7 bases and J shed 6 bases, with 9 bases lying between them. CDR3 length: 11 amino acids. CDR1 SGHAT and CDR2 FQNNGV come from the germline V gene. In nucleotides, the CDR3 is TGTGCCAGCACAGGGGCCCATGGCTACACCTTC. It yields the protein CASTGAHGYTF.

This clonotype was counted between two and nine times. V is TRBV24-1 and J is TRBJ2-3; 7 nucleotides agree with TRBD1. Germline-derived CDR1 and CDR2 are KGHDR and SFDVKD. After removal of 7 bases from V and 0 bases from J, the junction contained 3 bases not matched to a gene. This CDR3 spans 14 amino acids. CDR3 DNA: TGTGCCACCAGCCGGACAGGAAGCACAGATACGCAGTATTTT. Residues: CATSRTGSTDTQYF.

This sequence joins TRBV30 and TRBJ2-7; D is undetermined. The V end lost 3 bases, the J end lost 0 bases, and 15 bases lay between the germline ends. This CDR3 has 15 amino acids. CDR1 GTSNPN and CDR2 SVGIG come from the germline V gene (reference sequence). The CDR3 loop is CAWRVGSSFSYEQYF. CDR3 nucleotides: TGTGCCTGGAGGGTGGGCAGTTCTTTCTCCTACGAGCAGTACTTC. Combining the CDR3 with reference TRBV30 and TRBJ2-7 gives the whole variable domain SQTIHQWPATLVQPVGSPLSLECTVEGTSNPNLYWYRQAAGRGLQLLFYSVGIGQISSEVPQNLSASRPQDRQFILSSKKLLLSDSGFYLCAWRVGSSFSYEQYFGPGTRLTVT.

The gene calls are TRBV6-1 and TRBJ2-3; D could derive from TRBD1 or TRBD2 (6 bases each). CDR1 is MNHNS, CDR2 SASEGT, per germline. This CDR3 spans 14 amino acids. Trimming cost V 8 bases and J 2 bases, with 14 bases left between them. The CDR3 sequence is CASEKGGYTDTQYF. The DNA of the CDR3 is TGTGCCAGCGAAAAGGGGGGTTACACAGATACGCAGTATTTT.

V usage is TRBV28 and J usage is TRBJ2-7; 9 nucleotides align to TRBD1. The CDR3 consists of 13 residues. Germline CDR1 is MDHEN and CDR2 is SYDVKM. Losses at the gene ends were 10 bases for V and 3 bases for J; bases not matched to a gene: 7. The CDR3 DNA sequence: TGTGCCACCACCGGGACAGGGTTCTACGAGCAGTACTTC. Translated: CATTGTGFYEQYF.

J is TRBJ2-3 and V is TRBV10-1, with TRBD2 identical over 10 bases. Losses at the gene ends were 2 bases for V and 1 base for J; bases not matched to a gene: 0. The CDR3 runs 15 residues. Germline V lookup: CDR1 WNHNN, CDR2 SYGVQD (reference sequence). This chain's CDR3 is CASSETSGGTDTQYF. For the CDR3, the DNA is TGCGCCAGCAGTGAGACTAGCGGGGGCACAGATACGCAGTATTTT.

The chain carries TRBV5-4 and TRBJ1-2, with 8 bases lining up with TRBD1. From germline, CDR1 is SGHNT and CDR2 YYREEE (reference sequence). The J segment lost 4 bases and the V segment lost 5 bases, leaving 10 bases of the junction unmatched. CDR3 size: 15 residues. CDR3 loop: CASRRGQEFAYGYTF. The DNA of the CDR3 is TGTGCCAGCAGACGGGGACAGGAGTTCGCCTATGGCTACACCTTC.

The CDR3 protein is CASSSGQGYTEAFF. CDR3 nucleotide sequence: TGTGCCAGCAGTTCGGGACAGGGGTACACTGAAGCTTTCTTT. This chain uses TRBV12-3 or TRBV12-4 with TRBJ1-1, with 10 nucleotides matching TRBD1. The V and J ends lost 4 bases and 3 bases, in that order; junction bases with no gene match: 2. The CDR3 has 14 residues.